This is a list of T cell receptor beta chains from one sample in a study of identifying expanded T cells in peripheral blood. Clones were sequenced by immunoSEQ multiplex PCR, and TCRdb holds only the in-frame ones, with some missing. In the table there are about 91,000 clones, approximately 88% of which are singletons. Sequences were obtained from blood. The receptors were sampled from a person aged 18 to 75 in good health. CDR3s include the opening cysteine and the closing phenylalanine or tryptophan. The D gene is left open where the match is weak. Clone size is not always given. Where it is, it says once, few, many or a class for expanded clones.

V	D	size	J	CDR3	DNA
TRBV28	TRBD1	-	TRBJ1-1	CASRLPRDRGSEAFF	TGTGCCAGCAGGCTTCCCCGGGACAGGGGCTCTGAAGCTTTCTTT
TRBV6-5	-	-	TRBJ2-7	CASSEQFHHEQYF	TGTGCCAGCAGTGAACAGTTTCACCACGAGCAGTACTTC
TRBV5-4	-	-	TRBJ2-1	CASSLNNEQFF	TGTGCCAGCAGCTTGAACAATGAGCAGTTCTTC
TRBV11-2	TRBD2	-	TRBJ2-1	CASSSLAGGSNEQFF	TGTGCCAGCAGCTCACTAGCGGGAGGATCCAATGAGCAGTTCTTC
TRBV28	TRBD1	-	TRBJ2-7	CASSWTGAYEQYF	TGTGCCAGCAGTTGGACAGGGGCCTACGAGCAGTACTTC
TRBV9	TRBD1	-	TRBJ2-2	CASSLDRGRTGELFF	TGTGCCAGCAGCTTGGACAGGGGTCGGACCGGGGAGCTGTTTTTT
TRBV9	TRBD1	-	TRBJ1-1	CASSVEMGTGSTEAFF	TGTGCCAGCAGCGTGGAGATGGGGACAGGGAGCACTGAAGCTTTCTTT
TRBV28	-	once	TRBJ2-1	CASAEPDFFSSYNEQFF	TGTGCCAGCGCTGAGCCCGACTTTTTCAGCTCCTACAATGAGCAGTTCTTC
TRBV30	-	-	TRBJ1-1	CAWSDGGNTEAFF	TGTGCCTGGAGTGACGGGGGAAACACTGAAGCTTTCTTT
TRBV28	-	-	TRBJ2-7	CASSQTGWSDEQYF	TGTGCCAGCAGCCAGACAGGCTGGAGCGACGAGCAGTACTTC
TRBV9	TRBD2	-	TRBJ2-7	CASSVAGGPLDEQYF	TGTGCCAGCAGCGTAGCGGGAGGGCCTCTCGACGAGCAGTACTTC
TRBV2	-	-	TRBJ2-5	CASTQGRGETQYF	TGTGCCAGCACCCAGGGGAGGGGGGAGACCCAGTACTTC
TRBV7-9	TRBD1	once	TRBJ1-4	CASSADREAEKLFF	TGTGCCAGCAGCGCGGACAGGGAGGCTGAAAAACTGTTTTTT
TRBV9	TRBD1	-	TRBJ2-2	CASSPGTGPNTGELFF	TGTGCCAGCAGCCCGGGGACAGGTCCGAACACCGGGGAGCTGTTTTTT
TRBV7-7	TRBD2	-	TRBJ2-2	CASSLGAGGHPGELFF	TGTGCCAGCAGCCTTGGAGCGGGGGGGCACCCCGGGGAGCTGTTTTTT
TRBV30	TRBD1	-	TRBJ1-4	CAWSQLRDRPNEKLFF	TGTGCCTGGAGCCAACTCCGGGACAGGCCAAATGAAAAACTGTTTTTT
TRBV9	-	few	TRBJ1-2	CASSADGLRGYTF	TGTGCCAGCAGCGCCGACGGCCTGCGGGGCTACACCTTC
TRBV27	-	-	TRBJ2-7	CASSLTGSGYEQYF	TGTGCCAGCAGCCTTACAGGGTCAGGCTACGAGCAGTACTTC
TRBV5-1	TRBD1	-	TRBJ1-5	CASSGGQGDQPQHF	TGCGCCAGCAGCGGGGGACAGGGAGATCAGCCCCAGCATTTT
TRBV19	TRBD1	-	TRBJ1-5	CASSIVGQGGNQPQHF	TGTGCCAGTAGTATAGTCGGACAGGGCGGGAATCAGCCCCAGCATTTT
TRBV19	-	-	TRBJ2-2	CASSTGTRLVLNTGELFF	TGTGCCAGTAGTACGGGGACGCGCCTCGTCTTGAACACCGGGGAGCTGTTTTTT
TRBV19	TRBD2	-	TRBJ2-1	CASSIDPPSSGRAYNEQFF	TGTGCCAGTAGTATAGACCCCCCCTCTAGCGGGAGGGCCTACAATGAGCAGTTCTTC
TRBV2	-	once	TRBJ2-7	CASSLSSYEQYF	TGTGCCAGCAGTTTGAGCTCCTACGAGCAGTACTTC
TRBV18	TRBD2	-	TRBJ2-1	CASSPFSGNSYNEQFF	TGTGCCAGCTCACCATTTAGCGGGAACTCCTACAATGAGCAGTTCTTC
TRBV9	-	-	TRBJ2-5	CASSVGTGQETQYF	TGTGCCAGCAGCGTAGGTACAGGCCAAGAGACCCAGTACTTC
TRBV25-1	TRBD1	-	TRBJ1-6	CASSVRQGAVNSPLHF	TGTGCCAGCAGTGTCCGACAGGGGGCAGTGAATTCACCCCTCCACTTT
TRBV27	-	-	TRBJ2-7	CASSLSPTYEQYF	TGTGCCAGCAGTTTAAGTCCCACCTACGAGCAGTACTTC
TRBV2	-	-	TRBJ2-5	CASREQDETQYF	TGTGCCAGCAGGGAACAGGACGAGACCCAGTACTTC
TRBV6-5	-	-	TRBJ1-3	CASSSGAGNTIYF	TGTGCCAGCAGTTCAGGGGCTGGAAACACCATATATTTT
TRBV7-2	-	-	TRBJ1-2	CASSPSPQGRYGYTF	TGTGCCAGCAGCCCAAGCCCCCAGGGGAGGTATGGCTACACCTTC
TRBV5-8	-	-	TRBJ1-5	CASSLMRQANQPQHF	TGTGCCAGCAGCTTAATGAGGCAAGCCAATCAGCCCCAGCATTTT
TRBV5-1	TRBD2	once	TRBJ2-1	CASSLEGRLAVYNEQFF	TGCGCCAGCAGCTTGGAGGGCAGGCTAGCGGTTTACAATGAGCAGTTCTTC
TRBV6-5	-	-	TRBJ2-3	CASSYRETDTQYF	TGTGCCAGCAGTTACAGGGAAACAGATACGCAGTATTTT
TRBV29-1	-	-	TRBJ2-1	CSVGVNEQFF	TGCAGCGTTGGGGTCAATGAGCAGTTCTTC
TRBV6-1	TRBD1	few	TRBJ1-1	CASSEALGTGNTEAFF	TGTGCCAGCAGTGAAGCGCTTGGGACAGGGAACACTGAAGCTTTCTTT
TRBV2	TRBD2	-	TRBJ2-2	CASRLAGGQGELFF	TGTGCCAGCAGGCTAGCGGGGGGCCAGGGGGAGCTGTTTTTT
TRBV6-1	-	-	TRBJ2-1	CASSEWGGKGNEQFF	TGTGCCAGCAGTGAATGGGGGGGCAAGGGCAATGAGCAGTTCTTC
TRBV10-3	-	few	TRBJ1-2	CAIMPGWGRGYTF	TGTGCCATCATGCCGGGTTGGGGCCGGGGCTACACCTTC
TRBV11-2	TRBD2	-	TRBJ2-5	CASSTAMGGGGETQYF	TGTGCCAGCAGCACCGCCATGGGTGGGGGAGGGGAGACCCAGTACTTC
TRBV27	-	-	TRBJ2-7	CASSLSRGIPSEQYF	TGTGCCAGCAGTTTATCGAGGGGTATCCCCTCCGAGCAGTACTTC